One and the same sample provided the 20 T cell receptor beta chains below, sequenced in a study of immune reconstitution after stem cell transplant in scleroderma. TCRdb called the RT-PCR reads again in MiXCR, with one record for every CDR3 protein. The repertoire includes about 5,600 distinct CDR3 sequences, under 8.5% of them detected once, and 10% sits in the top ten. Sampling was conducted before or after autologous hematopoietic stem cell transplantation (not recorded which). The receptors originated from a male donor with systemic sclerosis.

In this sample, this clonotype is medium-sized. The CDR3, as DNA: TGTGCCAGCAGTTTGGAGGAGAACACCGGGGAGCTGTTTTTT. Its translation is CASSLEENTGELFF. The chain joins TRBV28 to TRBJ2-2; possible D gene TRBD2, 5 bases. Trimming took 3 bases from V and 1 from J, leaving 6 bases between them. The CDR3 sequence is 14 residues long. CDR1 and CDR2 (germline): MDHEN, SYDVKM.

There are a few counts of this clonotype. The V gene is TRBV6-2 or TRBV6-3, the J gene TRBJ1-5, with TRBD1 as a possible D gene (6 bases). Trimming pared 6 bases from V and 0 bases from J, leaving 18 bases between. Germline V gives CDR1 MNHEY, CDR2 SVGEGT. The CDR3 has 17 amino acids. Here the CDR3 reads CASRKGQRPYSNQPQHF. The CDR3 coding sequence is TGTGCCAGCAGGAAAGGACAGCGCCCTTATAGCAATCAGCCCCAGCATTTT.

This clonotype was detected only a few times. The chain links TRBV29-1 to TRBJ1-2; maybe TRBD1 (5 bases). This CDR3 comprises 14 residues. V was clipped by 6 bases and J by 4 bases, with 18 bases between them. Germline V gives CDR1 SQVTM, CDR2 ANQGSEA. The chain's CDR3 is CSVGVGSKSYGYTF. For the CDR3, the DNA is TGCAGCGTGGGGGTCGGGAGCAAAAGCTATGGCTACACCTTC.

In its sample, this clonotype ranks as medium-sized. At one end, the junction sequence differs from germline, possibly due to a read error. V gene TRBV10-3 combines with J gene TRBJ2-3; D is uncertain. Germline CDR1 ENHRY, CDR2 SYGVKD. This CDR3 comprises 13 residues. The CDR3 here is CAITESNTDTQYF. Here the CDR3 DNA reads TGTGCCATCACTGAGTCTAACACAGATACGCAGTATTTT.

This clonotype is deemed medium-sized. The chain carries TRBV10-3 and TRBJ2-7; maybe TRBD1 (6 bases). The CDR3 has 16 residues. The V end was cut by 0 bases, the J end by 0 bases, with 12 bases between. The germline V gene encodes CDR1 ENHRY and CDR2 SYGVKD. The CDR3 DNA follows: TGTGCCATCAGTGAGTCTTCAGGGGTCGGCTCCTACGAGCAGTACTTC. Amino acids: CAISESSGVGSYEQYF.

This clonotype was observed a few times. The chain links TRBV12-3 or TRBV12-4 to TRBJ1-3, with 10 positions matching TRBD1. CDR3 length equals 16 residues. With 5 bases clipped from V and 3 bases from J, the junction kept 7 bases outside the gene matches. DNA of the CDR3: TGTGCCAGCAGTGCCCCCGGGACAGGGGTTGGAAACACCATATATTTT. Protein product: CASSAPGTGVGNTIYF.

In its sample, this clonotype is medium-sized. This chain connects TRBV20-1 to TRBJ1-1; the D gene is possibly TRBD1 (6 bases). V gave up 6 bases and J gave up 7 bases, with 24 bases separating them. There are 15 residues in the CDR3. The germline gives CDR1 DFQATT, CDR2 SNEGSKA (reference sequence). The CDR3 DNA sequence: TGCAGTGCGCGCCCATCGGGACACTTTTTAGGTGAAGCTTTCTTT. Its protein is CSARPSGHFLGEAFF.

This clonotype appeared a few times. The chain combines TRBV7-2 with TRBJ2-1; D possibly corresponds to TRBD1 (5 bases). Germline V gives CDR1 SGHTA, CDR2 FQGNSA. Trimming pared 0 bases from V and 5 bases from J, leaving 8 bases between. This CDR3 spans 14 amino acids. CDR3 sequence (DNA): TGTGCCAGCAGCTTAGCCTCAGGGAACAATGAGCAGTTCTTC. This encodes CASSLASGNNEQFF.

By its share, this clonotype is medium-sized. This chain connects TRBV27 to TRBJ2-7, with TRBD1 as a possible D gene (6 bases). The CDR3 runs to 12 residues. From germline, CDR1 is MNHEY and CDR2 SMNVEV (reference sequence). Trimming left V 3 bases short and J 4 bases short, with 7 bases between. CDR3 bases: TGTGCCAGCAGTTTCACAGGGTACGAGCAGTACTTC. Its translation is CASSFTGYEQYF.

V usage is TRBV12-3 or TRBV12-4 and J usage is TRBJ1-2; D might be TRBD1 (5 bases). CDR3 length equals 13 residues. V lost 7 bases and J 4 bases, leaving 13 bases between the germline ends. The CDR3 loop is CASTPGGGYGYTF. The CDR3, as DNA: TGTGCCAGCACCCCGGGGGGAGGCTATGGCTACACCTTC.

V and J are TRBV12-3 or TRBV12-4 and TRBJ2-3; D call uncertain. The CDR3 extends over 11 amino acids. V lost 8 bases and J lost 3, with 6 bases in between. CDR3 sequence (DNA): TGTGCCAGCGGAGCTACAGATACGCAGTATTTT. Encoded protein: CASGATDTQYF.

This clonotype was counted a few times. The CDR3 sequence: CSASAAGQHSYGYTF. As DNA, the CDR3 is TGCAGTGCTAGTGCCGCCGGACAGCACAGCTATGGCTACACCTTC. The rearrangement uses TRBV20-1 and TRBJ1-2; D is perhaps TRBD1 (6 bases). Germline V gene data show CDR1 as DFQATT and CDR2 as SNEGSKA (reference sequence). CDR3 length equals 15 residues. V shed 3 bases and J shed 4 bases, with 18 bases lying between them.

Only a few counts were recorded for this clonotype. The CDR3 DNA sequence: TGTGCCAGCAGCTTGAGACTAGCGGGTGAGCAGTTCTTC. Encoded protein: CASSLRLAGEQFF. The gene calls are TRBV7-9 and TRBJ2-1; 10 bases align to TRBD2. The ends lost 3 bases at V and 9 bases at J; junction bases unmatched: 2. Germline CDR1 reads SEHNR; CDR2 reads FQNEAQ (reference sequence). CDR3 size: 13 residues.

In this sample, this clonotype is medium-sized. The chain joins TRBV5-1 to TRBJ2-7; perhaps TRBD2 as D (5 bases). The V and J ends lost 2 bases and 0 bases respectively, with 12 bases between them. This CDR3 has 15 residues. From germline, CDR1 is SGHRS and CDR2 YFSETQ. CDR3 loop: CASSFALASSYEQYF. For the CDR3, the DNA is TGCGCCAGCAGCTTCGCCTTAGCGAGCTCCTACGAGCAGTACTTC.

This clonotype was counted a few times. The chain links TRBV10-3 to TRBJ2-7, with D uncertain. Per the germline V gene, CDR1 is ENHRY and CDR2 is SYGVKD. This CDR3 is built from 13 residues. Trimming pared 2 bases from V and 3 bases from J, leaving 8 bases between. CDR3 nucleotides: TGTGCCATCAGTGAGGCGTTAAACTACGAGCAGTACTTC. It specifies CAISEALNYEQYF.

This clonotype was counted only a few times. The chain is built from TRBV12-3 or TRBV12-4 and TRBJ2-1; 9 bases are a match to TRBD2. CDR3 length equals 16 residues. The ends lost 3 bases at V and 5 bases at J; junction bases unmatched: 8. The CDR3 reads CASSFVAGGPDNEQFF. DNA for the CDR3: TGTGCCAGCAGTTTCGTTGCGGGAGGGCCGGACAATGAGCAGTTCTTC.

This clonotype was recorded a few times. The CDR3 DNA sequence: TGCAGTGCTAGAGGTGCGGGGGAAGGAGATACGCAGTATTTT. This translates into CSARGAGEGDTQYF. The chain links TRBV20-1 to TRBJ2-3; TRBD2 matches 7 bases. Trimming removed 1 base from V and 5 bases from J; junction bases left unmatched: 6. The CDR3 sequence is 14 residues long. The germline gives CDR1 DFQATT, CDR2 SNEGSKA (reference sequence).

The chain links TRBV23-1 to TRBJ2-3; 12 bases match TRBD1. TRBV23-1 is classed as an ORF, of uncertain function. CDR3 length equals 16 residues. The V gene end was trimmed by 5 bases and the J gene end by 4 bases; junction bases not matched to a gene: 7. The CDR3 DNA sequence: TGCGCCAGCAGTTTCTACAGGGACAGGGGGCCAGATACGCAGTATTTT. It encodes CASSFYRDRGPDTQYF.

By sample share, this clonotype is medium-sized. CDR3 sequence reads: CASRWTGELNQPQHF. CDR3 DNA: TGTGCCAGCAGATGGACAGGGGAGTTGAATCAGCCCCAGCATTTT. V gene TRBV6-6 combines with J gene TRBJ1-5; 9 nucleotides agree with TRBD1. The junction had 7 bases not matched to a gene; V was cut back by 6 bases and J by 4 bases. Germline V gene data show CDR1 as MNHNY and CDR2 as SVGAGI (reference sequence). The CDR3 is made up of 15 amino acids.

Only a few counts were recorded for this clonotype. The gene calls are TRBV20-1 and TRBJ1-5, with a tentative D call TRBD1 (5 bases). Per the germline V gene, CDR1 is DFQATT and CDR2 is SNEGSKA (reference sequence). V was trimmed by 1 base and J by 0 bases, leaving 16 bases between them. The CDR3 length is 17 residues. DNA of the CDR3: TGCAGTGCTAGAGCGATACAGGAACGTTATAGCAATCAGCCCCAGCATTTT. This encodes CSARAIQERYSNQPQHF.